This TCR beta chain was documented in a study of shared clonotypes between healthy human individuals (dated by TCRdb to 2018 to 2021). Regarding the complete study: The cohort comprised a couple of women and a few men aged 18 to 49 years. Per donor, three plates each were used for CD4 naive and CD4 memory, two for CD8 naive, and one for CD8 memory. Blood TCR repertoires of 5 or 6 healthy adults were deeply sequenced to estimate repertoire size and the extent of clonotype sharing between individuals. Libraries were prepared and TCR repertoires were sequenced by different laboratories using diverse techniques, in order to increase sequencing depth and limit assay-specific biases. Each donor's leukapheresis produced roughly between roughly 0.85 and 10 billion PBMCs. Beyond this particular receptor, the publication reports: Rarefaction of sorted-subset datasets indicated incomplete sequencing despite the large sequencing depth. The genetic and exposure-history diversity represented was limited by the small number of donors. Clonotypes shared by all four sorted-subset donors showed higher generation probabilities than non-shared clonotypes. Naive subsets generally had larger estimated clonotype richness than memory subsets. Sharing across several donors was observed for around 5% of naive CD4, under 4% of naive CD8, about 2.3% of memory CD4, and around 0.42% of memory CD8 clonotypes. Pairwise subsampling indicated that sequencing depth was expected to affect the degree of clonotype sharing among donors. Sampling was restricted to blood, and TCR repertoires in tissues likely differ from the TCR repertoires found in blood.

This clone has just one count. Its antigen has not been determined. No base-level quality is on record; no much larger clone is a single base apart. The donors were healthy, HIV-negative adults with no recently reported acute infections or vaccinations. All donors were Caucasian adults living in Nashville, Tennessee, USA. CD4+ T cells were enriched by magnetic negative selection, after which naive cells were positively selected on CD45RA and the negative fraction was taken as the memory subset. After blood collection by leukapheresis, PBMCs were isolated using Ficoll-Histopaque density gradient centrifugation and then cryopreserved in the vapor phase of liquid nitrogen. Purity and quantity of every magnetically sorted T cell population were checked by analytical flow cytometry. Genomic DNA was isolated from each sorted fraction and quantified by UV absorbance on a Nanodrop 2000c. TCR CDR3 regions were amplified from genomic DNA by multiplex PCR using the deep immunoSEQ assay. Genomic DNA extracted from each cell subset was distributed evenly over all wells of several immunoSEQ 96-well plates, and each plate served as one replicate. For sorted subsets, each replicate PCR was loaded with about 0.2 ug genomic DNA, equivalent to 25,000 to 35,000 T cell genomes. The purified libraries were quantified using a Qubit 3.0 fluorometer, sized with a Bioanalyzer 2100, and then quantified again using the KAPA Library Quantification kit. Every immunoSEQ 96-well plate was sequenced on a separate single-read 150-cycle Illumina NextSeq 550 flow cell. The paper's data handling went like this. The immunoSEQ output contained only junctional sequences without quality scores, so filtering could not match that applied to full-length reads. To assign V/J genes and CDR3, sequences were annotated against IMGT germline references using PyIR, a Python wrapper for IgBLAST v1.9. Any read was removed if the V/J assignment was weak (E-value above 1e-6), the CDR3 was missing, or the read contained stop codons, out-of-frame junctions, or ambiguous translated residues. V3J clonotypes were defined as sequences sharing the same inferred V gene, J gene, and CDR3 amino acid sequence. Percentage overlap between repertoires was computed as shared unique clonotypes divided by the size of the smaller repertoire. Three approaches were used to assess repertoire richness: RTK rarefaction, the Chao1 estimator, and Recon v2.1 estimates of unobserved clonotypes. OLGA was used to compute generation probabilities for all TCRbeta clonotypes that the gDNA method yielded from a handful of donors. The table was pulled from immuneACCESS by TCRdb, which kept in-frame rearrangements only. Such tables lose some clones; where checked, under half of the loss comes from unresolved V genes, and the rest has no known cause. That table gives V, J and clone size, and the DNA gave D and trimming. Counted in this sample were roughly 2.4 million clones; almost 96% of them appeared once. The ten largest clonotypes hold approximately 0.13% of the sample.

Trimming costs V 2 bases and J 4 bases, and their ends lie 11 bases apart. The germline V gene provides CDR1 MDHEN and CDR2 SYDVKM. From the cysteine through the phenylalanine, the CDR3 covers 14 amino acids. Only CDR3 DNA is held: 42 bases, read in frame from base 1. Recombination connected TRBV28 to TRBJ1-2, with TRBD1 as a weak D call on 5 bases. Material for sequencing was naive CD4+ T cells sorted from blood. Per the publication, the cell subset or site label means: CD45RA+ positively selected. This sequence was found in a man younger than 35 in good health. The CDR3 protein: CASSLGTQIYGYTF. The nucleotide sequence is given as TGTGCCAGCAGTTTAGGGACTCAGATCTATGGCTACACCTTC.